The entry below describes one T cell receptor beta chain. What it recognizes is unknown. This sample is drawn from a study of T-cell memory formation after mild COVID-19. Study-level information: TCR clusters largely stayed donor specific. Regarding the study as a whole: For contracting clones, CD4+ ones sat mainly in CM and EM, CD8+ in EMRA. Clones contracting over day 15 to 85 were CD4/CD8 balanced, with later expanders leaning CD4+. A second wave of clones peaked on day 37, and their SARS-CoV-2 specificity went unconfirmed.

V was shortened by 7 bases and J by 12 bases, with 20 bases between the two germline ends. The CDR3 spans 14 residues. Germline V lookup: CDR1 SGHKS, CDR2 YYEKEE (reference sequence). TCRdb ran MiXCR on the 5' RACE reads and lists one entry per CDR3 protein. The sample holds roughly 150,000 distinct CDR3 sequences, over 10% seen once. This chain joins TRBV5-5 and TRBJ2-6; TRBD2 might be the D (7 bases). This clonotype originated in a man between 18 and 35 years old who had mild COVID-19 (a few samples of this study predate the infection). Cell type and time point are not known. Sequencing was carried out using PBMCs or a T cell subset sorted from them (not recorded which). CDR3: CASGGATLGGVLTF. Here the CDR3 DNA reads TGTGCCAGCGGGGGGGCGACCCTCGGCGGCGTCCTGACTTTC. Filled out from reference TRBV5-5 and TRBJ2-6, the complete variable domain reads DAGVTQSPTHLIKTRGQQVTLRCSPISGHKSVSWYQQVLGQGPQFIFQYYEKEERGRGNFPDRFSARQFPNYSSELNVNALLLGDSALYLCASGGATLGGVLTFGAGSRLTVL.